The 18 T cell receptor beta chains below were found in one sample sequenced in a study of CD8+CD57+ T cells in acquired aplastic anemia. TCR beta VDJ and CDR3 were profiled, and genomic DNA was the template. TCRdb fed the reads into MiXCR, producing one record per CDR3 protein. The top ten hold roughly 1.1% of the sample, which has some 220,000 distinct CDR3 sequences, about 37% seen once. Sample: sorted CD4+, CD8+, or CD8+CD57+ T cells (not recorded which) from PBMCs. These receptors were collected from a human donor in good health, serving as a control.

This clonotype was observed many times. This chain links TRBV24-1 with TRBJ2-3; perhaps TRBD1 as D (5 bases). The CDR3 runs to 16 residues. V was shortened by 8 bases and J by 2 bases, with 19 bases between the two germline ends. Germline V gives CDR1 KGHDR, CDR2 SFDVKD. The CDR3 loop is CATMPTGPIYTDTQYF. For the CDR3, the DNA is TGTGCCACCATGCCTACAGGTCCTATTTACACAGATACGCAGTATTTT.

This chain joins TRBV7-3 and TRBJ1-4; D gene ambiguous. This CDR3 is built from 15 residues. V lost 2 bases, J lost 3 bases, and 10 bases lay in between. Germline V lookup: CDR1 SGHTA, CDR2 FQGTGA. In DNA form, the CDR3 reads TGTGCCAGCAGCTTAGCCCCCGGGCCTAATGAAAAACTGTTTTTT. The encoded protein is CASSLAPGPNEKLFF.

CDR3 in DNA: TGCAGTGCTTCCAACAGGGTAAGGGACAATGAGCAGTTCTTC. This encodes CSASNRVRDNEQFF. The chain is built from TRBV20-1 and TRBJ2-1, with D perhaps TRBD1 (6 bases). This CDR3 has 14 residues. Per germline, CDR1 DFQATT and CDR2 SNEGSKA (reference sequence). Trimming took off 5 bases at V and 5 bases at J, with 16 bases between the two ends.

This clonotype appeared many times. The chain is built from TRBV29-1 and TRBJ2-1; 11 positions agree with TRBD2. Looked up from germline, CDR1 is SQVTM and CDR2 is ANQGSEA. The CDR3 has 17 residues. The V and J ends lost 3 bases and 6 bases, in that order; junction bases with no gene match: 13. CDR3 in DNA: TGCAGCGTTGACTTAGGTACTAGCGGGAGTGGAAGCAATGAGCAGTTCTTC. It specifies CSVDLGTSGSGSNEQFF.

Turning to this clonotype: Its ends do not fully match the called genes, so a read error is possible. V is TRBV2 and J is TRBJ1-6, with D possibly being TRBD1 (5 bases). CDR3 length: 14 residues. Per germline, CDR1 SNHLY and CDR2 FYNNEI. The CDR3 sequence is CASMLGLNNSPPHF. The CDR3 DNA follows: TGCGCCAGCATGCTGGGACTAAATAATTCACCCCCCCACTTT.

This clonotype was detected a few times. The gene calls are TRBV11-2 and TRBJ2-3; TRBD2 matches at 14 bases. The germline V gene has CDR1 SGHAT and CDR2 FQNNGV. The CDR3 length is 18 residues. The J segment lost 0 bases and the V segment lost 1 base, leaving 3 bases of the junction unmatched. As DNA, the CDR3 is TGTGCCAGCAGCTTAGGGACTAGCGGGGGGCGTAGCACAGATACGCAGTATTTT. It yields the protein CASSLGTSGGRSTDTQYF.

This clonotype was seen repeatedly, ten times or more. The rearrangement links TRBV20-1 to TRBJ2-5; D might be TRBD2 (6 bases). The CDR3 has 13 amino acids. The germline CDR1 and CDR2 sequences are DFQATT and SNEGSKA (reference sequence). Trimming shortened V by 0 bases and J by 5 bases, and 10 bases separated the two germline ends. For the CDR3, the DNA is TGCAGTGCTAGAGATGGGGGGAGGGAGACCCAGTACTTC. Encoded protein: CSARDGGRETQYF.

The V and J genes are TRBV15 and TRBJ1-2; TRBD1 aligns across 9 bases. Germline V gene lookup returns CDR1 LNHNV and CDR2 YYDKDF (reference sequence). The junction had 8 bases not matched to a gene; V was cut back by 1 base and J by 5 bases. The CDR3 totals 16 residues. CDR3 sequence: CATSRAQGQGVYGYTF. CDR3 DNA: TGTGCCACCAGCAGAGCCCAGGGACAGGGCGTATATGGCTACACCTTC.

This clonotype occurred many times. The rearrangement uses TRBV20-1 and TRBJ2-7, with TRBD2 as a possible D gene (6 bases). Trimming took 5 bases from V and 2 from J, leaving 19 bases between them. Germline CDR1 and CDR2: DFQATT and SNEGSKA (reference sequence). This CDR3 region has 15 residues. CDR3 DNA: TGCAGTGCTGTCGGGGACTCAGAGAGTCCCTACGAGCAGTACTTC. This gives the protein CSAVGDSESPYEQYF.

V and J are TRBV5-5 and TRBJ2-1; 7 bases match TRBD2. The CDR3 is 12 residues long. Unmatched junction bases numbered 6, after V lost 5 bases and J lost 10 bases. The germline V gene has CDR1 SGHKS and CDR2 YYEKEE (reference sequence). The CDR3 bases are TGTGCCAGCAGTCGTCGGGGGGAGGAGCAGTTCTTC. Protein product: CASSRRGEEQFF.

This clonotype was found many times. This chain uses TRBV7-8 with TRBJ2-1; D is uncertain. Trimming removed 3 bases at V and 5 bases at J, with 8 bases between. This CDR3 has 13 residues. Germline assignment: CDR1 SGHVS and CDR2 FQNEAQ. CDR3 DNA sequence: TGTGCCAGCAGCTTGGGGTCGCACAATGAGCAGTTCTTC. The encoded protein is CASSLGSHNEQFF.

This chain joins TRBV27 and TRBJ1-5; the match to TRBD1 covers 11 bases. V gave up 2 bases and J gave up 7 bases; unmatched junction bases: 10. The length of the CDR3 is 17 residues. Germline loops: CDR1 MNHEY, CDR2 SMNVEV (reference sequence). This CDR3 reads CASSLLGADRGLQPQHF. CDR3 sequence (DNA): TGTGCCAGCAGTTTACTCGGGGCGGACAGGGGGCTACAGCCCCAGCATTTT.

This clonotype was counted only a few times. A read error is possible here, since a much larger clone lies one base away. V gene TRBV7-9 combines with J gene TRBJ2-1; D possibly corresponds to TRBD1 (5 bases). The V end was cut by 3 bases, the J end by 9 bases, with 12 bases between. Germline-derived CDR1 and CDR2 are SEHNR and FQNEAQ (reference sequence). The CDR3 extends over 13 amino acids. CDR3 sequence reads: CASSFSPGAEQFF. DNA of the CDR3: TGTGCCAGCAGCTTCAGTCCTGGGGCTGAGCAGTTCTTC.

V and J are TRBV7-8 and TRBJ2-1; 8 bases fit TRBD2. The ends lost 4 bases at V and 5 bases at J; junction bases unmatched: 7. The CDR3 runs to 15 residues. Germline loops: CDR1 SGHVS, CDR2 FQNEAQ. For the CDR3, the DNA is TGTGCCAGCAGCTCAGTCGGGAGGGATCACAATGAGCAGTTCTTC. Translated: CASSSVGRDHNEQFF.

The J gene is TRBJ2-3, the V gene TRBV2; 10 bases are a match to TRBD2. This CDR3 is built from 15 residues. V lost 4 bases, J lost 2 bases, and 3 bases stayed unmatched. CDR1 is SNHLY, CDR2 FYNNEI, per germline. The chain's CDR3 is CASSVGTSDTDTQYF. The DNA for the CDR3 is TGTGCCAGCAGTGTCGGGACTAGCGACACAGATACGCAGTATTTT.

At least ten counts were recorded for this clonotype. This chain uses TRBV7-3 with TRBJ1-1; D is undetermined. Trimming took off 0 bases at V and 2 bases at J, with 7 bases between the two ends. The CDR3 length is 14 residues. Per the germline V gene, CDR1 is SGHTA and CDR2 is FQGTGA. Here the CDR3 DNA reads TGTGCCAGCAGCTTAACGGGAGGTAACACTGAAGCTTTCTTT. It yields the protein CASSLTGGNTEAFF.

Many counts were recorded for this clonotype. The CDR3 region is CASSFIYREGETQYF. For the CDR3, the DNA is TGTGCCAGCAGCTTTATCTACAGGGAGGGAGAGACCCAGTACTTC. The rearrangement joins TRBV7-8 to TRBJ2-5, with a possible D match to TRBD2 (7 bases). This CDR3 has 15 amino acids. V dropped 3 bases and J dropped 4 bases, with 15 bases sitting between them. Germline V gene lookup returns CDR1 SGHVS and CDR2 FQNEAQ.

Concerning this clonotype itself: Here the CDR3 omits its conserved ending phenylalanine or tryptophan, so a read error is the likely source. J is TRBJ2-7 and V is TRBV29-1; possibly TRBD2 for D (5 bases). The CDR3 is 13 residues long. Trimming cost V 3 bases and J 6 bases, with 15 bases left between them. The germline V gene encodes CDR1 SQVTM and CDR2 ANQGSEA. The CDR3 loop reads CSVESDSHCEQYS. In nucleotides, the CDR3 is TGCAGCGTTGAGTCGGACTCCCATTGCGAGCAGTACTCC.